The next 31 T cell receptor beta chains were all read from a single sample in a study of tissue T cells after allogeneic stem cell transplantation. Here immunoSEQ multiplex PCR was the method, and the copy in TCRdb shows in-frame clones only, minus some. The sample has roughly 50,000 clones; approximately 70% are singletons. Sequenced material: sorted cells pooled from one or two spleens. These receptors all come from a pool of C57BL/6 mice in good health.

Regarding this clone: Gene names and germline refer to mouse. Read sequence stops 1 residue before the CDR3 end, and the germline J gene provides the missing end. Distinct nucleotide sequences in the sample also encode this CDR3. This chain joins TRBV31 and TRBJ1-6, with D maybe TRBD1 (6 bases). TRBJ1-6 is treated as an ORF (open reading frame) with a function not yet certain. CDR1 and CDR2 from the germline V gene are GKSSPN and SITVG. This CDR3 has 15 residues. With 2 bases removed from V and 0 bases from J, the gap between germline ends came to 8 bases. This chain's CDR3 is CAWSRDNSYNSPLYF. The covered CDR3 bases are TGTGCCTGGAGTAGGGACAATTCCTATAATTCGCCCCTCTAC.

This clone occurred once. Here the gene names and germline are mouse. The read ends 1 residue before the CDR3 terminus; that terminus is restored from the germline J gene. The rearrangement uses TRBV15 and TRBJ2-1; TRBD1 or TRBD2 may be the D gene (5 bases each). This CDR3 contains 13 residues. The V end lost 4 bases, the J end lost 4 bases, and 8 bases lay between the germline ends. Germline V gives CDR1 SGHND, CDR2 FRSKSL. CDR3 DNA, as far as it was read: TGTGCCAGCAGTTCCGGGGCGTATGCTGAGCAGTTC. Encoded protein: CASSSGAYAEQF. The whole CDR3 reads CASSSGAYAEQFF.

Of note for this clone: Gene names and germline refer to mouse. Read coverage stops 1 residue before the CDR3 terminus; the germline J gene supplies the remainder. The chain employs TRBV13-2 and TRBJ2-3; D not certain. Trimming pared 2 bases from V and 0 bases from J, leaving 7 bases between. Germline V CDR1 and CDR2: NNHNN, SYGAGS (reference sequence). The length of the CDR3 is 14 residues. Partial CDR3 DNA: TGTGCCAGCGGTGACAGGTCTAGTGCAGAAACGCTGTAT. It yields the protein CASGDRSSAETLY. The full CDR3 protein is CASGDRSSAETLYF.

Concerning this clone itself: Germline and genes here are mouse. The read halts 1 residue ahead of the CDR3 end, with the missing end drawn from the germline J gene. The rearrangement joins TRBV17 to TRBJ2-4, with TRBD1 matching over 9 bases. V gave up 1 base and J gave up 1 base; unmatched junction bases: 3. CDR1 is MNHDT and CDR2 is YYDKIL in the germline V gene. The CDR3 has 16 residues. CDR3 sequence reads: CASSRGTGEGQNTLYF. Partial CDR3 DNA: TGTGCTAGCAGTAGAGGGACAGGGGAGGGTCAAAACACCTTGTAC.

About this clone: The gene names here belong to mouse. Read coverage stops 1 residue before the CDR3 terminus; the germline J gene supplies the remainder. The V gene is TRBV19, the J gene TRBJ1-3; D not resolved. CDR3 length equals 15 residues. V lost 3 bases, J lost 0 bases, and 10 bases lay in between. Germline CDR1 and CDR2: FNHDT and SITEND (reference sequence). CDR3 sequence reads: CASSNTVNSGNTLYF. The part of the CDR3 DNA that was read is TGTGCCAGCAGTAACACAGTGAATTCTGGAAATACGCTCTAT.

To note about this clone: Any gene name here is a mouse gene name. The missing CDR3 end, 1 residue past where the read stops, is filled in from the germline J gene. This chain connects TRBV31 to TRBJ1-6; D unclear. TRBJ1-6 is marked as an open reading frame, function uncertain. Trimming stripped 2 bases from V and 7 bases from J, with 9 bases between. This CDR3 is built from 13 residues. Looked up from germline, CDR1 is GKSSPN and CDR2 is SITVG. The CDR3 sequence: CAWSFRENSPLYF. The sequenced CDR3 bases are TGTGCCTGGAGTTTCCGGGAGAATTCGCCCCTCTAC.

Worth noting for this clone: Gene names and germline refer to mouse. The read ends 1 residue shy of where the CDR3 ends; the end is completed using the germline J gene. This chain uses TRBV13-2 with TRBJ2-2; TRBD1 aligns across 10 bases. CDR1 and CDR2 (germline): NNHNN, SYGAGS (reference sequence). J gave up 3 bases and V 2 bases, and 1 base lay outside the gene matches. The CDR3 is 15 amino acids. This CDR3 reads CASGEGTGDTGQLYF. The DNA read from the CDR3 is TGTGCCAGCGGTGAGGGGACAGGGGACACCGGGCAGCTCTAC.

Comment on this clone: Gene names follow the mouse nomenclature. From the germline J gene comes the end of the CDR3, since the read stops 1 residue before it. This chain joins TRBV1 and TRBJ2-7; D might be TRBD1 (6 bases). CDR3 size: 13 residues. Between the trimmed V and J ends, which lost 4 bases and 4 bases, there was a span of 11 bases. CDR1 and CDR2 (germline): NSQYPW, LRSPGD (reference sequence). The CDR3: CTCSGDKRYEQYF. The sequenced part of the CDR3 DNA is TGCACCTGCAGTGGGGACAAAAGATATGAACAGTAC. The full variable domain, with the rest looked up from reference TRBV1 and TRBJ2-7, is VTLLEQNPRWRLVPRGQAVNLRCILKNSQYPWMSWYQQDLQKQLQWLFTLRSPGDKEVKSLPGADYLATRVTDTELRLQVANMSQGRTLYCTCSGDKRYEQYFGPGTRLTVL.

Concerning this clone itself: Gene names and germline refer to mouse. The read terminates 1 residue ahead of where the CDR3 ends, so the germline J gene completes it. The chain joins TRBV4 to TRBJ1-4, with a possible D match to TRBD1 (5 bases). The germline gives CDR1 LGHDT, CDR2 YNNKQL (reference sequence). The CDR3 length is 14 residues. Trimming pared 5 bases from V and 1 base from J, leaving 8 bases between. CDR3 DNA, as far as it was read: TGTGCCAGCAGCCCTGACAGTTCCAACGAAAGATTATTT. Its translation: CASSPDSSNERLF. In full, the CDR3 reads CASSPDSSNERLFF.

Notes on this clone: Gene names follow the mouse nomenclature. The DNA ends 1 residue before the CDR3 does, and the rest of the CDR3 is filled in from the germline J gene. The V and J genes are TRBV1 and TRBJ2-5; 7 bases match TRBD1. The CDR3 is made up of 13 amino acids. CDR1 NSQYPW and CDR2 LRSPGD come from the germline V gene (reference sequence). Germline trimming cut 3 bases from V and 4 bases from J; bases unmatched to any gene: 1. CDR3 protein: CTCSAGQKDTQYF. Partial CDR3 DNA: TGCACCTGCAGTGCGGGACAGAAAGACACCCAGTAC.

Regarding this clone: The germline and genes are mouse ones. The DNA ends 1 residue before the CDR3 does, and the rest of the CDR3 is filled in from the germline J gene. This rearrangement joins TRBV19 to TRBJ2-1; 7 bases are shared with TRBD2. The CDR3 covers 13 residues. The V segment lost 4 bases and the J segment 6 bases; nucleotides outside the gene matches: 4. CDR1 FNHDT and CDR2 SITEND come from the germline V gene (reference sequence). Incomplete CDR3 DNA: TGTGCCAGCAGTCTGGGGGTAGGTGCTGAGCAGTTC. Its protein is CASSLGVGAEQF. From start to end, the CDR3 is CASSLGVGAEQFF. Full variable domain (rest looked up from reference TRBV19 and TRBJ2-1): GGIITQTPKFLIGQEGQKLTLKCQQNFNHDTMYWYRQDSGKGLRLIYYSITENDLQKGDLSEGYDASREKKSSFSLTVTSAQKNEMAVFLCASSLGVGAEQFFGPGTRLTVL.

Turning to this clone: Here the gene names and germline are mouse. Sequencing ends 1 residue short of the CDR3 end; the germline J gene provides the rest. The V call is TRBV26, the J call TRBJ1-2; 7 bases align to TRBD1. Trimming took 6 bases from V and 4 from J; bases not matched to a gene: 5. CDR1 and CDR2 from the germline V gene are KGHPV and FQNQEV (reference sequence). This CDR3 is built from 13 residues. Partial CDR3 DNA: TGTGCCAGCAGACCGGGACAGACCTCCGACTACACC. Translating it yields CASRPGQTSDYT. The whole CDR3 sequence is CASRPGQTSDYTF.

On this clone itself: Each gene name is a mouse one. The CDR3 is cut off 1 residue early in the read; its end comes from the germline J gene. The chain uses TRBV2 and TRBJ2-7, with 12 bases identical to TRBD2. Germline lookup yields CDR1 LGHNA and CDR2 YSYQKL. V lost 4 bases to trimming and J lost 4 bases; unmatched junction nucleotides: 5. This CDR3 is 15 amino acids long. The CDR3 sequence: CASSPTGTGGYEQYF. The sequenced CDR3 bases are TGTGCCAGCAGCCCCACCGGGACTGGGGGGTATGAACAGTAC.

In regard to this clone: Germline and genes: mouse. The read finishes 1 residue shy of the CDR3 end, and the germline J gene is used to complete it. The chain employs TRBV2 and TRBJ2-5; D ambiguous. CDR3 length: 15 residues. CDR1 is LGHNA, CDR2 YSYQKL, per germline. Trimming left V 0 bases short and J 2 bases short, with 9 bases between. The CDR3 sequence: CASSQDGWVQDTQYF. The DNA read from the CDR3 is TGTGCCAGCAGCCAAGATGGGTGGGTCCAAGACACCCAGTAC.

For this clone: Germline and genes: mouse. The read ends 1 residue early relative to the CDR3; the germline J gene fills the gap. The chain combines TRBV4 with TRBJ1-1, with D tentatively TRBD1 (5 bases). With 4 bases removed from V and 11 bases from J, the gap between germline ends came to 14 bases. The CDR3 is 12 residues long. From germline, CDR1 is LGHDT and CDR2 YNNKQL (reference sequence). The part of the CDR3 DNA that was read is TGTGCCAGCAGCTGGCAGGGTCAGAGGGTCTTC. Translating it yields CASSWQGQRVF. The whole CDR3 sequence is CASSWQGQRVFF.

Turning to this clone: The gene names given are mouse names. CDR3 bases read: TGTGGTGCTGGCAGGGGGCGGGACTCCGACTACACC. As protein: CGAGRGRDSDYT. The entire CDR3 reads CGAGRGRDSDYTF. The genes are TRBV20 and TRBJ1-2, with 8 nucleotides matching TRBD1. The read stops 1 residue short of the end of the CDR3; the missing end is completed from the germline J gene. The CDR3 loop spans 13 amino acids. Per the germline V gene, CDR1 is GFQATS and CDR2 is STVNSAI. V lost 5 bases and J lost 3; bases outside the gene matches: 5.

Turning to this clone: The gene symbols are mouse symbols. Read data end 1 residue before the CDR3 end; the end is taken from the germline J gene. This sequence joins TRBV12-2 and TRBJ2-3, with a tentative D call TRBD2 (6 bases). The germline V and J ends were trimmed by 0 bases and 3 bases, with 6 bases remaining between them. Germline CDR1 is SGHLS and CDR2 is HYDKME. The CDR3 runs to 13 residues. CDR3 amino acids: CASSLGGAETLYF. The covered CDR3 bases are TGTGCCAGCTCTCTCGGGGGGGCAGAAACGCTGTAT. Using reference TRBV12-2 and TRBJ2-3 for the parts outside the CDR3, the full variable domain is NSGVVQSPRYIIKGKGERSILKCIPISGHLSVAWYQQTQGQELKFFIQHYDKMERDKGNLPSRFSVQQFDDYHSEMNMSALELEDSAVYFCASSLGGAETLYFGSGTRLTVL.

This clone was counted between two and nine times. Gene names and germline match the mouse. Coverage ceases 1 residue before the CDR3 finishes, and the germline J gene fills in the end. The chain recombines TRBV16 with TRBJ2-7; 11 positions agree with TRBD1. Germline loops: CDR1 SGHSA, CDR2 FRNQAP. The CDR3 loop spans 15 amino acids. V gave up 3 bases and J gave up 3 bases; unmatched junction bases: 4. The CDR3: CASSLGGTGGYEQYF. The sequenced CDR3 bases are TGTGCAAGCAGCTTGGGTGGGACAGGGGGCTATGAACAGTAC.

A remark on this clone: Germline and genes here are mouse. Read data end 1 residue before the CDR3 end; the end is taken from the germline J gene. The sample holds other DNA sequences that translate to the same CDR3. V gene TRBV16 combines with J gene TRBJ2-4; D gene ambiguous. The ends were cut back, 0 bases at V and 0 bases at J, with 4 bases in the middle. The CDR3 has 14 residues. The germline V gene encodes CDR1 SGHSA and CDR2 FRNQAP. This CDR3 reads CASSLEGSQNTLYF. The sequenced CDR3 bases are TGTGCAAGCAGCTTAGAGGGGAGTCAAAACACCTTGTAC.

About this clone itself: Gene names follow the mouse nomenclature. The DNA read from the CDR3 is TGTGCCAGCAGGGCCGGGACAAAAAACGAAAGATTATTT. This gives the protein CASRAGTKNERLF. The whole CDR3 protein is CASRAGTKNERLFF. The chain uses TRBV13-1 and TRBJ1-4, with D possibly TRBD1 on 6 matching bases. The CDR3 goes on 1 residue after the read ends, and that part is filled in from the germline J gene. The V end was cut by 5 bases, the J end by 5 bases, with 13 bases between. The germline CDR1 and CDR2 sequences are NSHNY and SYGAGN. CDR3 length: 14 amino acids.

In the case of this clone: Mouse names are used for the genes. The DNA ends 1 residue before the CDR3 does, and the rest of the CDR3 is filled in from the germline J gene. This chain links TRBV4 with TRBJ1-4, with a weak D call TRBD1 (6 bases). Looked up from germline, CDR1 is LGHDT and CDR2 is YNNKQL (reference sequence). Trimming stripped 5 bases from V and 1 base from J, with 14 bases between. The CDR3 extends over 16 amino acids. CDR3 DNA, as far as it was read: TGTGCCAGCAGCCACCCGGGACACTATTCCAACGAAAGATTATTT. It yields the protein CASSHPGHYSNERLF. The complete CDR3 reads CASSHPGHYSNERLFF.

As regards this clone: Gene names and germline refer to mouse. The CDR3 end is not reached by the read, which stops 1 residue before it; the germline J gene fills it in. V usage is TRBV2 and J usage is TRBJ2-3; D is uncertain. The germline V gene has CDR1 LGHNA and CDR2 YSYQKL. The CDR3 has 15 amino acids. V shed 0 bases and J shed 1 base, with 8 bases lying between them. The CDR3 sequence: CASSQDQAGAETLYF. Partial CDR3 DNA: TGTGCCAGCAGCCAAGATCAGGCGGGTGCAGAAACGCTGTAT.

For this clone: The genes are named according to mouse. The CDR3 end lies 1 residue beyond the end of the read and is filled in from the germline J gene. The J gene is TRBJ1-1, the V gene TRBV13-2; maybe TRBD1 (5 bases). The CDR3 is made up of 10 amino acids. Germline CDR1 and CDR2: NNHNN and SYGAGS (reference sequence). The V end lost 3 bases, the J end lost 10 bases, and 7 bases lay between the germline ends. Partial CDR3 DNA: TGTGCCAGCGGTGCAGGGTTAGTCTTC. Translating it yields CASGAGLVF. The whole CDR3 sequence reads CASGAGLVFF.

This clone was observed a few times. Gene names are mouse gene names. The read ends 1 residue before the CDR3 terminus; that terminus is restored from the germline J gene. This chain links TRBV13-2 with TRBJ2-7; 9 nucleotides match TRBD2. Germline V gene sequence: CDR1 NNHNN, CDR2 SYGAGS (reference sequence). CDR3 length: 14 amino acids. V shed 3 bases and J 7 bases; nucleotides not matched to a gene: 8. The covered CDR3 bases are TGTGCCAGCGGTGTTTTTGGGGGGGCGGGAGAACAGTAC. Its protein is CASGVFGGAGEQY. The whole CDR3 sequence is CASGVFGGAGEQYF.

Worth noting for this clone: Mouse names are used for the genes. Read coverage stops 1 residue before the CDR3 terminus; the germline J gene supplies the remainder. J is TRBJ2-2 and V is TRBV19; 8 bases are shared with TRBD2. Germline V gives CDR1 FNHDT, CDR2 SITEND (reference sequence). V trimming: 0 bases; J trimming: 4 bases; junction bases outside the gene matches: 2. The CDR3 runs to 15 residues. Partial CDR3 DNA: TGTGCCAGCAGTATAGTCTGGGGGGTCACCGGGCAGCTCTAC. It codes for CASSIVWGVTGQLY. The full-length CDR3 reads as CASSIVWGVTGQLYF.

For this clone: Here the gene names and germline are mouse. The read comes to an end 1 residue before the CDR3 does, leaving the germline J gene to fill in the end. Other DNA sequences in the sample encode the same CDR3. The rearrangement links TRBV16 to TRBJ2-3; D may be TRBD2 (6 bases). CDR3 length: 15 residues. Deletions cut 3 bases from V and 0 bases from J, with 10 bases between. Germline loops: CDR1 SGHSA, CDR2 FRNQAP. The CDR3 DNA, read in part, is TGTGCAAGCAGCTTGGGGGGAACTAGTGCAGAAACGCTGTAT. Protein product: CASSLGGTSAETLY. The full CDR3 sequence reads CASSLGGTSAETLYF.

As concerns this clone: Each gene name is a mouse one. The read falls 1 residue short of the CDR3 end, and the missing part is taken from the germline J gene. Additional DNA sequences in this sample encode the identical CDR3. V gene TRBV2 combines with J gene TRBJ2-4; D is unclear. Per germline, CDR1 LGHNA and CDR2 YSYQKL. This CDR3 has 15 residues. Trimming removed 0 bases from V and 0 bases from J, with 7 bases in between. The sequenced CDR3 bases are TGTGCCAGCAGCCAAGAAGGGAGTAGTCAAAACACCTTGTAC. Encoded protein: CASSQEGSSQNTLY. The full-length CDR3 reads as CASSQEGSSQNTLYF.

Turning to this clone: The genes are named according to mouse. The read stops 1 residue short of the end of the CDR3; the missing end is completed from the germline J gene. Within the sample, other DNA sequences also encode this same CDR3. The chain employs TRBV15 and TRBJ2-4; 8 bases are shared with TRBD2. This CDR3 has 14 amino acids. J gave up 3 bases and V 2 bases, and 1 base lay outside the gene matches. Germline CDR1 and CDR2: SGHND and FRSKSL. CDR3 DNA (partial): TGTGCCAGCAGTTTAACTGGGGGCCAAAACACCTTGTAC. Amino acid sequence: CASSLTGGQNTLY. The full CDR3 protein reads CASSLTGGQNTLYF. Variable domain in full (rest from reference TRBV15 and TRBJ2-4): DAGVTQTPRHEVAEKGQTIILKCEPVSGHNDLFWYRQTKIQGLELLSYFRSKSLMEDGGAFKDRFKAEMLNSSFSTLKIQPTEPKDSAVYLCASSLTGGQNTLYFGAGTRLSVL.

Remarks on this clone: Each gene name is a mouse one. The read ends 1 residue early relative to the CDR3; the germline J gene fills the gap. The sample has other DNA sequences that encode this CDR3 too. V and J are TRBV16 and TRBJ2-7; D tentatively reads TRBD1 or TRBD2 (7 bases each). The CDR3 has 15 amino acids. In germline, CDR1 is SGHSA, CDR2 FRNQAP. V lost 0 bases to trimming and J lost 3 bases, with 12 bases between them. The sequenced CDR3 bases are TGTGCAAGCAGCTTAGAGGGCAGGGGGGGCTATGAACAGTAC. Amino acids: CASSLEGRGGYEQY. The whole CDR3 is CASSLEGRGGYEQYF.

To note about this clone: All gene names here are mouse names. With the read ending 1 residue before the CDR3 end, the germline J gene is used to fill in that end. The chain has TRBV4 and TRBJ2-3; tentative D call: TRBD1 (6 bases). This CDR3 has 13 amino acids. Germline V gives CDR1 LGHDT, CDR2 YNNKQL (reference sequence). V was clipped by 5 bases and J by 4 bases, with 10 bases between them. The DNA read from the CDR3 is TGTGCCAGCAGCCACGGGACATCAGAAACGCTGTAT. Its translation is CASSHGTSETLY. The whole CDR3 region reads CASSHGTSETLYF. Complete variable domain (other parts from reference TRBV4 and TRBJ2-3): ETAVFQTPNYHVTQVGNEVSFNCKQTLGHDTMYWYKQDSKKLLKIMFSYNNKQLIVNETVPRRFSPQSSDKAHLNLRIKSVEPEDSAVYLCASSHGTSETLYFGSGTRLTVL.

As regards this clone: Gene and germline names: mouse. Coverage ceases 1 residue before the CDR3 finishes, and the germline J gene fills in the end. The rearrangement joins TRBV5 to TRBJ1-6; 8 bases are a match to TRBD1. TRBJ1-6 is annotated as an ORF whose role is uncertain. CDR1 is LGHNA and CDR2 is YNLKQL in the germline V gene (reference sequence). After removal of 3 bases from V and 7 bases from J, the junction contained 8 bases not matched to a gene. The CDR3 is 16 amino acids. The CDR3 here is CASSQATDRENSPLYF. Partial CDR3 DNA: TGTGCCAGCAGCCAGGCCACGGACAGGGAAAATTCGCCCCTCTAC.